Shown below are 23 T cell receptor beta chains from a single sample sequenced in a study of T-cell reconstitution after alpha-beta-depleted transplantation in children. Unique molecular identifiers were incorporated when the TCRbeta library was constructed. One entry per CDR3 protein, called by TCRdb with MiXCR from the PCR reads. The sample lists 200,000 to 300,000 distinct CDR3 sequences, roughly 26% seen once, with 2.6% in the top ten. This sample comprised PBMCs, obtained before TCRalphabeta/CD19-depleted stem cell transplant. These receptors were obtained from a girl aged 2 to 10 with Fanconi anemia, due to receive a stem cell transplant.

The V gene is TRBV12-3 or TRBV12-4, the J gene TRBJ2-7, with TRBD2 identical over 7 bases. With V trimmed by 0 bases and J by 6 bases, 2 bases remained unmatched. There are 13 residues in the CDR3. This chain's CDR3 is CASSLARGVEQYF. The CDR3 DNA is TGTGCCAGCAGTTTAGCCCGGGGGGTCGAGCAGTACTTC.

This clonotype was seen at least ten times. The chain uses TRBV4-2 and TRBJ1-1; D unclear. This CDR3 has 11 residues. Trimming took 2 bases from V and 9 from J, leaving 7 bases between them. The V gene's germline CDR1 is LGHNA and CDR2 YNFKEQ. The CDR3 is CASSQSPQAFF. The CDR3 DNA reads TGTGCCAGCAGCCAAAGCCCCCAAGCTTTCTTT.

The sample holds a few counts of this clonotype. The gene calls are TRBV29-1 and TRBJ2-7; 11 nucleotides match TRBD2. The CDR3 is 13 amino acids. Germline CDR1 reads SQVTM; CDR2 reads ANQGSEA. The V segment lost 5 bases and the J segment 7 bases; nucleotides outside the gene matches: 7. As DNA, the CDR3 is TGCAGCGTTAGGACTAGCGGGCCTTGGGAGCAGTACTTC. The encoded protein is CSVRTSGPWEQYF.

This clonotype has at least ten counts. The V call is TRBV20-1, the J call TRBJ1-2; D is unresolved. This CDR3 comprises 11 residues. The germline V and J ends were trimmed by 0 bases and 2 bases, with 1 base remaining between them. Per germline, CDR1 DFQATT and CDR2 SNEGSKA (reference sequence). CDR3 sequence: CSARDNYGYTF. As DNA, the CDR3 is TGCAGTGCTAGAGACAACTATGGCTACACCTTC.

A few counts support this clonotype. The chain employs TRBV10-3 and TRBJ2-5, with 9 bases that match TRBD1. Losses at the gene ends were 2 bases for V and 5 bases for J; bases not matched to a gene: 3. CDR3 size: 14 residues. Per germline, CDR1 ENHRY and CDR2 SYGVKD. This chain's CDR3 is CAISEDRGRETQYF. The CDR3 DNA is TGTGCCATCAGTGAGGACAGGGGGAGGGAGACCCAGTACTTC.

The chain combines TRBV19 with TRBJ2-1; no definite D call. Germline V CDR1 and CDR2: LNHDA, SQIVND (reference sequence). The CDR3 extends over 13 amino acids. The V end was cut by 3 bases, the J end by 6 bases, with 9 bases between. CDR3 bases: TGTGCCAGTAGTATCGCTTCCCTCAATGAGCAGTTCTTC. It translates to CASSIASLNEQFF.

The J gene is TRBJ1-2, the V gene TRBV20-1; possible D gene TRBD1, 5 bases. The germline CDR1 and CDR2 sequences are DFQATT and SNEGSKA (reference sequence). The V end lost 2 bases, the J end lost 6 bases, and 16 bases lay between the germline ends. This CDR3 has 14 amino acids. CDR3 nucleotide sequence: TGCAGTGCTAGAACGACACAGGTATTCAATGGCTACACCTTC. This gives the protein CSARTTQVFNGYTF.

V and J are TRBV7-9 and TRBJ1-3; D is undetermined. In germline, CDR1 is SEHNR, CDR2 FQNEAQ (reference sequence). This CDR3 is 14 amino acids long. Trimming pared 1 base from V and 0 bases from J, leaving 4 bases between. CDR3 in DNA: TGTGCCAGCAGCTTAGGGGGCTCTGGAAACACCATATATTTT. Its translation: CASSLGGSGNTIYF.

V and J are TRBV29-1 and TRBJ2-1, with TRBD1 matching 8 bases. There are 14 residues in the CDR3. The trim removed 6 bases at V and 5 bases at J, leaving 9 bases unmatched. CDR1 is SQVTM and CDR2 is ANQGSEA in the germline V gene. The CDR3 is CSVLGTGRNNEQFF. As DNA, the CDR3 is TGCAGCGTCCTGGGGACAGGCAGAAACAATGAGCAGTTCTTC.

The V gene is TRBV7-9, the J gene TRBJ2-7; 7 nucleotides match TRBD1. J lost 7 bases, V lost 2 bases, and 5 bases had no gene match. Germline V gene lookup returns CDR1 SEHNR and CDR2 FQNEAQ (reference sequence). The CDR3 is made up of 13 amino acids. In DNA, the CDR3 is TGTGCCAGCAGCTTACGTAGACAGGGTGAGCAGTACTTC. Protein: CASSLRRQGEQYF.

V gene TRBV15 combines with J gene TRBJ1-2; D unresolved. The germline V and J ends were trimmed by 0 bases and 8 bases, with 13 bases remaining between them. This CDR3 is built from 14 residues. The germline V gene has CDR1 LNHNV and CDR2 YYDKDF (reference sequence). The CDR3 here is CATSRDPNSGGYTF. DNA for the CDR3: TGTGCCACCAGCAGAGATCCCAATTCTGGGGGCTACACCTTC.

This clonotype was counted between two and nine times. The chain joins TRBV20-1 to TRBJ2-5; TRBD2 matches at 11 bases. The CDR3 is 14 amino acids. Unmatched junction bases numbered 4, after V lost 2 bases and J lost 5 bases. Looked up from germline, CDR1 is DFQATT and CDR2 is SNEGSKA (reference sequence). The CDR3 bases are TGCAGTGCTAGACTAGCGGGGGGCGGGGAGACCCAGTACTTC. Its translation is CSARLAGGGETQYF.

This clonotype was detected many times. The genes are TRBV20-1 and TRBJ2-1; 10 nucleotides match TRBD2. The CDR3 extends over 16 amino acids. V shed 0 bases and J 5 bases; nucleotides not matched to a gene: 7. Looked up from germline, CDR1 is DFQATT and CDR2 is SNEGSKA (reference sequence). CDR3 DNA: TGCAGTGCTAGAGATCTGAGGACTAGCGGAAACAATGAGCAGTTCTTC. Translated, it gives CSARDLRTSGNNEQFF.

This clonotype was observed many times. The CDR3 region is CSASTALLATPYNEQFF. The CDR3, as DNA: TGCAGTGCTAGTACGGCACTACTAGCGACTCCCTACAATGAGCAGTTCTTC. The chain combines TRBV20-1 with TRBJ2-1; 7 positions match TRBD2. The germline V gene has CDR1 DFQATT and CDR2 SNEGSKA (reference sequence). The CDR3 sequence is 17 residues long. V was pared by 3 bases and J by 2 bases, with 13 bases of the junction left unmatched.

This clonotype was observed a handful of times. CDR3 residues: CASSLTGGGTEAFF. The CDR3, as DNA: TGCGCCAGCAGCTTGACAGGGGGTGGAACTGAAGCTTTCTTT. J is TRBJ1-1 and V is TRBV5-1, with 8 nucleotides matching TRBD1. The CDR3 runs 14 residues. V gave up 1 base and J gave up 5 bases; unmatched junction bases: 4. CDR1 is SGHRS and CDR2 is YFSETQ in the germline V gene.

This clonotype occurred a few times. The chain uses TRBV20-1 and TRBJ2-7, with TRBD2 matching 11 bases. The CDR3 is 14 amino acids. Per germline, CDR1 DFQATT and CDR2 SNEGSKA (reference sequence). J lost 6 bases, V lost 3 bases, and 7 bases had no gene match. The CDR3 bases are TGCAGTGCTAGCTCACTAGCGGGAGACTCCGAGCAGTACTTC. This codes for CSASSLAGDSEQYF.

This clonotype was counted once. This rearrangement joins TRBV12-3 or TRBV12-4 to TRBJ2-2, with D uncertain. The CDR3 loop spans 16 amino acids. Trimming pared 6 bases from V and 6 bases from J, leaving 20 bases between. The CDR3 bases are TGTGCCAGCAGCATAAAGGCCCCCTCCGCCGCCGGGGAGCTGTTTTTT. Its protein is CASSIKAPSAAGELFF.

This clonotype was seen only a few times. CDR3 amino acids: CAISESGGKVTQSEQFF. The CDR3 region has the DNA TGTGCCATCAGTGAGTCGGGAGGGAAGGTCACACAATCTGAGCAGTTCTTC. The chain combines TRBV10-3 with TRBJ2-1; 7 bases are a match to TRBD2. Germline V gene lookup returns CDR1 ENHRY and CDR2 SYGVKD. J was trimmed by 9 bases and V by 0 bases; bases with no gene match: 14. CDR3 length: 17 amino acids.

The sample holds a few counts of this clonotype. The rearrangement joins TRBV28 to TRBJ1-4; tentative D call: TRBD1 (5 bases). V was cut by 5 bases and J by 6 bases, with 19 bases left in between. The germline V gene has CDR1 MDHEN and CDR2 SYDVKM. The CDR3 length is 16 residues. The CDR3 loop is CASSPRGVPPYEKLFF. In nucleotides, the CDR3 is TGTGCCAGCAGTCCGAGAGGGGTCCCTCCTTATGAAAAACTGTTTTTT. The entire variable domain, with the rest obtained from reference TRBV28 and TRBJ1-4, is as follows: DVKVTQSSRYLVKRTGEKVFLECVQDMDHENMFWYRQDPGLGLRLIYFSYDVKMKEKGDIPEGYSVSREKKERFSLILESASTNQTSMYLCASSPRGVPPYEKLFFGSGTQLSVL.

This clonotype occurred many times. This chain links TRBV6-2 or TRBV6-3 with TRBJ2-1; D not resolved. This CDR3 spans 16 amino acids. CDR1 and CDR2 from the germline V gene are MNHEY and SVGEGT. V lost 2 bases and J 6 bases, leaving 17 bases between the germline ends. Here the CDR3 reads CASSYLRGPWGNEQFF. As DNA, the CDR3 is TGTGCCAGCAGTTACCTACGTGGCCCCTGGGGCAATGAGCAGTTCTTC.

This chain links TRBV9 with TRBJ2-5; TRBD2 agrees at 13 bases. The length of the CDR3 is 17 residues. The germline V gene encodes CDR1 SGDLS and CDR2 YYNGEE. The ends lost 0 bases at V and 3 bases at J; junction bases unmatched: 5. The CDR3 spells CASSVAIGLAGEETQYF. The CDR3 DNA reads TGTGCCAGCAGCGTAGCTATTGGACTAGCGGGGGAAGAGACCCAGTACTTC.

This chain connects TRBV15 to TRBJ2-1; tentatively, D is TRBD2 (5 bases). Per the germline V gene, CDR1 is LNHNV and CDR2 is YYDKDF (reference sequence). V was clipped by 1 base and J by 0 bases, with 7 bases between them. The CDR3 is 15 amino acids. DNA of the CDR3: TGTGCCACCAGCAGAGCGGGGAGCTCCTACAATGAGCAGTTCTTC. It is translated as CATSRAGSSYNEQFF.

As DNA, the CDR3 is TGCAGCTCTGCGAGGACCCCTTTGTATGAGCAGTTCTTC. Amino acids: CSSARTPLYEQFF. The chain carries TRBV29-1 and TRBJ2-1; D remains unclear. The V end lost 8 bases, the J end lost 8 bases, and 19 bases lay between the germline ends. This CDR3 has 13 amino acids. Germline V gene data show CDR1 as SQVTM and CDR2 as ANQGSEA.